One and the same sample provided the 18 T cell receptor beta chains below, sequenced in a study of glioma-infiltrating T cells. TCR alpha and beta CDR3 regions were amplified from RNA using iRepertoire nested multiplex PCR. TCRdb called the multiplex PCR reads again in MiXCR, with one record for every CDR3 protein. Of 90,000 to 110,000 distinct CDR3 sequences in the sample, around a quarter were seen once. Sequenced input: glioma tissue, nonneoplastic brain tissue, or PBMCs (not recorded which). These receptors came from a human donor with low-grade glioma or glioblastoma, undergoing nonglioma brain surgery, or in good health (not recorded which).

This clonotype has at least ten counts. The CDR3 reads CASSQVAAPGQGREETQYF. The CDR3, as DNA: TGTGCCAGCAGCCAAGTGGCGGCCCCGGGACAGGGGAGAGAGGAGACCCAGTACTTC. The chain employs TRBV3-1 and TRBJ2-5; 10 positions agree with TRBD1. CDR3 length: 19 amino acids. The junction had 16 bases not matched to a gene; V was cut back by 1 base and J by 5 bases. Germline V gene sequence: CDR1 LGHDT, CDR2 YNNKEL (reference sequence).

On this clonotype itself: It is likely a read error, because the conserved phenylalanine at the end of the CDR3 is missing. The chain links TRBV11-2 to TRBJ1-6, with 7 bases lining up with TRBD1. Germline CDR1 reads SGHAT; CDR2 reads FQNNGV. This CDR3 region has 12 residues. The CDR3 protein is CSSRQGDSPLHC. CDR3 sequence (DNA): TGTTCCAGCCGACAGGGCGATTCACCCCTCCACTGT.

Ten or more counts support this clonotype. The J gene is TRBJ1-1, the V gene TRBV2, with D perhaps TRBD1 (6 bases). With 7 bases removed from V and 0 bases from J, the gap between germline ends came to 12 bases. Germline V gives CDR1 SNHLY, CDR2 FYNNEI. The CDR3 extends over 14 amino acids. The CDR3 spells CASMVQGLNTEAFF. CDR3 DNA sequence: TGTGCCAGCATGGTCCAGGGGCTGAACACTGAAGCTTTCTTT.

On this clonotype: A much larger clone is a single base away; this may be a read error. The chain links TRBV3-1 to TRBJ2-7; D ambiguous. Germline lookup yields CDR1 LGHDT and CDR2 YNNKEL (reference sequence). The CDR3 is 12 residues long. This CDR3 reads CASSQGSYEQHF. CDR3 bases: TGTGCCAGCAGCCAAGGAAGCTACGAGCAGCACTTC.

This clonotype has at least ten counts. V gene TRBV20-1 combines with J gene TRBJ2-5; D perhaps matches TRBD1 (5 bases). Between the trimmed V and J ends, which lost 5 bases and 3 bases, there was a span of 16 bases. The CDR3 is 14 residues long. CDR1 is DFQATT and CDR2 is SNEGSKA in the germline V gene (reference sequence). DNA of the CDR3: TGCAGTGCTCGCGTGACAGTAAAAAAAGAGACCCAGTACTTC. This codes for CSARVTVKKETQYF.

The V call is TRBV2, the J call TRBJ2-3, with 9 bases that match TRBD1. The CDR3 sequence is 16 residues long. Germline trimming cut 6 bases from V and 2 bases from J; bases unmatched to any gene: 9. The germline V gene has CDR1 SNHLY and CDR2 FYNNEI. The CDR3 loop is CASRTSRDRATDTQYF. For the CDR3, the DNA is TGTGCCAGCAGGACGAGCCGGGACAGGGCCACAGATACGCAGTATTTT.

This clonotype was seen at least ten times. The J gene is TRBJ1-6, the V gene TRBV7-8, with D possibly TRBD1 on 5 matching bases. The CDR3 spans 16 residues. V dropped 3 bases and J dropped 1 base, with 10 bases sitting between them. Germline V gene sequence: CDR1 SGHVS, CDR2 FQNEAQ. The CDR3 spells CASSLGGNSYNSPLHF. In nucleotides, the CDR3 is TGTGCCAGCAGCTTGGGGGGGAATTCCTATAATTCACCCCTCCACTTT.

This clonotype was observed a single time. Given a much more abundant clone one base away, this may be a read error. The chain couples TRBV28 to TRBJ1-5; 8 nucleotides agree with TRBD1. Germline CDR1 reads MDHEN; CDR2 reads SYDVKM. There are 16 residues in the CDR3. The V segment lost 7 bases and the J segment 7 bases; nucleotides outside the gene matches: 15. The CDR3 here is CASIPTRTGRAQPQHF. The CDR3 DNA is TGTGCCAGCATCCCTACACGGACAGGGCGGGCGCAGCCCCAGCATTTT. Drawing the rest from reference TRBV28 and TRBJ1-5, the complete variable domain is DVKVTQSSRYLVKRTGEKVFLECVQDMDHENMFWYRQDPGLGLRLIYFSYDVKMKEKGDIPEGYSVSREKKERFSLILESASTNQTSMYLCASIPTRTGRAQPQHFGDGTRLSIL.

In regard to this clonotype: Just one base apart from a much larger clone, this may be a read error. The CDR3 DNA sequence: TGTGCCAGCAGTGACACAGGGATACGGCGGAATGAGCAGTTCTTC. Protein product: CASSDTGIRRNEQFF. The chain employs TRBV27 and TRBJ2-1, with D possibly being TRBD1 (6 bases). Trimming pared 5 bases from V and 7 bases from J, leaving 18 bases between. The V gene's germline CDR1 is MNHEY and CDR2 SMNVEV (reference sequence). The CDR3 contains 15 residues.

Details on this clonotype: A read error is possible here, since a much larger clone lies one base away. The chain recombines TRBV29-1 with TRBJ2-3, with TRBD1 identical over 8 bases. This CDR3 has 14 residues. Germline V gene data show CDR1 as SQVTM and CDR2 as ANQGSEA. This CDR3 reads CSVLGQGSKDTQYF. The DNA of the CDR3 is TGCAGCGTCCTCGGACAGGGCAGCAAAGATACGCAGTATTTT.

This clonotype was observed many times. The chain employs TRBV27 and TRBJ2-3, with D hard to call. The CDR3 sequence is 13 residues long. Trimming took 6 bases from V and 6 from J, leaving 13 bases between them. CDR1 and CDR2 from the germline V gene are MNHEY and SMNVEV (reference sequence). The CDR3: CASSLANWDTQYF. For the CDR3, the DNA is TGTGCCAGCAGCTTAGCCAATTGGGATACGCAGTATTTT.

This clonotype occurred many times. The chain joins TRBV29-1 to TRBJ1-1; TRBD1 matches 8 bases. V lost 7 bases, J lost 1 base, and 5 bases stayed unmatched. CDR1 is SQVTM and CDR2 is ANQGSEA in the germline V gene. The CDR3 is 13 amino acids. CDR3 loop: CSGDRGRNTEAFF. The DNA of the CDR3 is TGCAGCGGTGACAGGGGCAGGAACACTGAAGCTTTCTTT.

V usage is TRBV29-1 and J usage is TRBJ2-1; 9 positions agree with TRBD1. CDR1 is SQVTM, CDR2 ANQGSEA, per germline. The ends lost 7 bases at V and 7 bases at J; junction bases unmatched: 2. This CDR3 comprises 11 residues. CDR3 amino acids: CSGDRGNEQFF. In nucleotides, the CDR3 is TGCAGCGGAGACAGGGGGAATGAGCAGTTCTTC.

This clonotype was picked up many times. The CDR3 here is CASSLGPEGGYTF. CDR3 sequence (DNA): TGTGCCAGCAGCTTAGGCCCCGAGGGAGGCTACACCTTC. The chain carries TRBV7-2 and TRBJ1-2; D remains unclear. There are 13 residues in the CDR3. The germline V gene has CDR1 SGHTA and CDR2 FQGNSA. The germline V and J ends were trimmed by 1 base and 8 bases, with 11 bases remaining between them. The full variable domain, its missing parts supplied by reference TRBV7-2 and TRBJ1-2, is GAGVSQSPSNKVTEKGKDVELRCDPISGHTALYWYRQSLGQGLEFLIYFQGNSAPDKSGLPSDRFSAERTGGSVSTLTIQRTQQEDSAVYLCASSLGPEGGYTFGSGTRLTVV.

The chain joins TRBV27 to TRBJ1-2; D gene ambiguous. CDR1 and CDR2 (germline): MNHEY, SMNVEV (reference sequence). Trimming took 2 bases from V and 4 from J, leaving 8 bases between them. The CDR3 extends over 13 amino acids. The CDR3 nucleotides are TGTGCCAGCAGTTTAACTGGCTTCTATGGCTACACCTTC. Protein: CASSLTGFYGYTF.

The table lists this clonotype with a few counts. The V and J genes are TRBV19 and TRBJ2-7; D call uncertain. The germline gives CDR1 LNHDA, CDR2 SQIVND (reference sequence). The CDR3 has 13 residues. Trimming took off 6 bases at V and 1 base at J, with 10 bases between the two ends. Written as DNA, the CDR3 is TGTGCCAGTAGACAGTCAGCTTCCTACGAGCAGTACTTC. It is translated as CASRQSASYEQYF.

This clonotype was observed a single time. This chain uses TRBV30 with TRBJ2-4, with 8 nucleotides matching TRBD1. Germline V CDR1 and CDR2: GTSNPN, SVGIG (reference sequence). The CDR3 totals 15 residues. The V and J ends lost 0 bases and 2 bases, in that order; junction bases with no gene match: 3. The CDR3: CAWSVGQGPKNIQYF. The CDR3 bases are TGTGCCTGGAGTGTCGGACAGGGTCCCAAAAACATTCAGTACTTC.

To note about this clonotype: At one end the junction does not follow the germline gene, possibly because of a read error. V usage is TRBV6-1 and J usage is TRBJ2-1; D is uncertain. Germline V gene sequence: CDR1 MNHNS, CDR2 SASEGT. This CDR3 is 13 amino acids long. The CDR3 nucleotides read TGTTCAGGTGCAGTGGGCCAGTTTAATGAGCAGCTCTTC. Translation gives CSGAVGQFNEQLF.